This T cell receptor (beta chain) was recorded in a study of CXCR4 blockade with PD-1 therapy in pancreatic cancer. Study-wide points: Intratumoral clonality (mean roughly 0.14) exceeded healthy blood (roughly 0.05) but did not track survival.

Concerning this clone: As yet, its antigen is unknown. An end of the junction differs from the germline gene, which may be a read error.

These archived tumors were resected from patients never given neoadjuvant therapy beforehand. Some clones are missing from TCRdb's copy, which holds only in-frame ones; the method was immunoSEQ multiplex PCR. The sample lists about 1,700 clones; around two fifths were seen once. Germline CDR1 LGHNT, CDR2 FRNRAP. The CDR3 runs to 17 residues. The TCR comes from a human donor with pancreatic ductal adenocarcinoma. Sample: tumor tissue. The V gene is TRBV12-5, the J gene TRBJ2-5; 14 bases line up with TRBD2. CDR3 nucleotide sequence: TGTGCTAGTGGTGCCGGGACTAGCGGGAGTGGGCAAGAGACCCAATACTTC. Its translation: CASGAGTSGSGQETQYF.